Listed below are T cell receptor beta chains from one sample, sequenced in a study of blood T cell repertoires in COVID-19. Only in-frame clones appear in the TCRdb table, and some are missing; sequencing was by immunoSEQ multiplex PCR. The sample consists of 200,000 to 250,000 clones, around 82% of them appearing once. Sequenced material: peripheral blood. Receptors were obtained from a woman between 55 and 75 years old with acute or convalescent COVID-19. Each CDR3 is given with its conserved first and last residue. The order of the fields is J gene, V gene, clone size, D gene, CDR3 DNA, CDR3 protein. A D gene is named only where the DNA matches it firmly. Part of the rows lack a size; the others show once, few, many or a class for expanded clones.

j_gene: TRBJ2-2
v_gene: TRBV7-3
abundance: .
d_gene: .
CDR3nt: TGTGCCAGCAGCTTACAACCAGGGGAAACCGGGGAGCTGTTTTTT
CDR3aa: CASSLQPGETGELFF

j_gene: TRBJ1-1
v_gene: TRBV7-2
abundance: .
d_gene: .
CDR3nt: TGTGCCAGCAGCTTAGGAACGGCCAGGCAATACACTGAAGCTTTCTTT
CDR3aa: CASSLGTARQYTEAFF

j_gene: TRBJ1-2
v_gene: TRBV3-1/TRBV3-2
abundance: .
d_gene: .
CDR3nt: TGTGCCAGCAGCCAAGTGGATAGCAATGGCTACACCTTC
CDR3aa: CASSQVDSNGYTF

j_gene: TRBJ1-2
v_gene: TRBV10-3
abundance: .
d_gene: TRBD1
CDR3nt: TGTGCCATCAGTGAGCGGGGACAGACATCTATTGGCTACACCTTC
CDR3aa: CAISERGQTSIGYTF

j_gene: TRBJ2-2
v_gene: TRBV7-9
abundance: .
d_gene: .
CDR3nt: TGTGCCAGTGGTTGGGGATCACCAGGGGCCGGGGAGCTGTTTTTT
CDR3aa: CASGWGSPGAGELFF

j_gene: TRBJ1-2
v_gene: TRBV4-3
abundance: .
d_gene: TRBD1
CDR3nt: TGCGCCAGCAGCCAAGGCAAAGGGGGCGCCTTTGGCTACACCTTC
CDR3aa: CASSQGKGGAFGYTF

j_gene: TRBJ1-1
v_gene: TRBV23-1
abundance: .
d_gene: .
CDR3nt: TGCGCCAGCAGTCAACGGAATGGGGACCGGGACAAATCCTTCACTGAAGCTTTCTTT
CDR3aa: CASSQRNGDRDKSFTEAFF

j_gene: TRBJ2-5
v_gene: TRBV5-1
abundance: .
d_gene: TRBD2
CDR3nt: TGCGCCAGCAGCTTGCTAGCTAGCGGGGGGGCCGGAGAGACCCAGTACTTC
CDR3aa: CASSLLASGGAGETQYF

j_gene: TRBJ1-2
v_gene: TRBV7-8
abundance: .
d_gene: TRBD1
CDR3nt: TGTGCCAGCAGCCCACAGGGGGCCTTGTATGGCTACACCTTC
CDR3aa: CASSPQGALYGYTF

j_gene: TRBJ2-7
v_gene: TRBV28
abundance: .
d_gene: TRBD1
CDR3nt: TGTGCCAGCAGTTTACTTGAGGGACAGGGACTATACGAGCAGTACTTC
CDR3aa: CASSLLEGQGLYEQYF

j_gene: TRBJ1-1
v_gene: TRBV11-2
abundance: .
d_gene: .
CDR3nt: TGTGCCAGCAGCTTAGTTGTACAGGGACGAGCTTTCTTT
CDR3aa: CASSLVVQGRAFF

j_gene: TRBJ2-2
v_gene: TRBV6-1
abundance: .
d_gene: TRBD2
CDR3nt: TGTGCCAGCAGTGTACTAGCGGGGGTTGTGACCGGGGAGCTGTTTTTT
CDR3aa: CASSVLAGVVTGELFF

j_gene: TRBJ1-1
v_gene: TRBV6-2/TRBV6-3
abundance: once
d_gene: .
CDR3nt: TGTGCCAGCAGTTACTCTTTTATAGGAGTGAACACTGAAGCTTTCTTT
CDR3aa: CASSYSFIGVNTEAFF

j_gene: TRBJ1-2
v_gene: TRBV6-6
abundance: .
d_gene: TRBD1
CDR3nt: TGTGCCAGCAGTTACGACAGGGTTTCGCTAAATGGCTACACCTTC
CDR3aa: CASSYDRVSLNGYTF

j_gene: TRBJ2-3
v_gene: TRBV3-1/TRBV3-2
abundance: .
d_gene: .
CDR3nt: TGTGCCAGCAGCCAACTTGGAGGAGCGCAGTATTTT
CDR3aa: CASSQLGGAQYF

j_gene: TRBJ2-1
v_gene: TRBV11-1
abundance: .
d_gene: TRBD2
CDR3nt: TGTGCCAGCAGCTTGGGTAGCGGGGGTGGTAATGAGCAGTTCTTC
CDR3aa: CASSLGSGGGNEQFF

j_gene: TRBJ2-3
v_gene: TRBV4-2
abundance: .
d_gene: TRBD2
CDR3nt: TGTGCCAGCAGCCAAGATATTACTAGCGGGGGGGTCCTAGATACGCAGTATTTT
CDR3aa: CASSQDITSGGVLDTQYF

j_gene: TRBJ1-1
v_gene: TRBV19
abundance: .
d_gene: .
CDR3nt: TGTGCCAGTAGTATGAACAGTGAAGTAAAAGGAGCTTTCTTT
CDR3aa: CASSMNSEVKGAFF

j_gene: TRBJ2-3
v_gene: TRBV6-5
abundance: .
d_gene: TRBD1
CDR3nt: TGTGCCAGCAGTACAGGGGTAAGCACAGATACGCAGTATTTT
CDR3aa: CASSTGVSTDTQYF

j_gene: TRBJ1-1
v_gene: TRBV6-4
abundance: .
d_gene: .
CDR3nt: TGTGCCAGCAGGGCGACAGGGAACACTGAAGCTTTCTTT
CDR3aa: CASRATGNTEAFF

j_gene: TRBJ1-2
v_gene: TRBV18
abundance: .
d_gene: .
CDR3nt: TGTGCCAGCTCGCCTGACAGGAGCTATGGCTACACCTTC
CDR3aa: CASSPDRSYGYTF

j_gene: TRBJ1-1
v_gene: TRBV3-1/TRBV3-2
abundance: .
d_gene: .
CDR3nt: TGTGCCAGCACCCTAGGGGGTACTGAAGCTTTCTTT
CDR3aa: CASTLGGTEAFF

j_gene: TRBJ2-3
v_gene: TRBV7-3
abundance: .
d_gene: TRBD2
CDR3nt: TGTGCCAGCAGCCCCCGGGGGGGGAGGACAGATACGCAGTATTTT
CDR3aa: CASSPRGGRTDTQYF

j_gene: TRBJ2-5
v_gene: TRBV3-1/TRBV3-2
abundance: .
d_gene: TRBD2
CDR3nt: TGTGCCAGCAGCCCTCTTTGGGGCGGGGGAGGGCAAGAGACCCAGTACTTC
CDR3aa: CASSPLWGGGGQETQYF

j_gene: TRBJ1-1
v_gene: TRBV11-2
abundance: once
d_gene: .
CDR3nt: TGTGCCAGCAGCTTAGAGGGAGTAAAAGCTTTCTTT
CDR3aa: CASSLEGVKAFF

j_gene: TRBJ2-2
v_gene: TRBV7-6
abundance: .
d_gene: TRBD2
CDR3nt: TGTGCCAGCAGCTTAGTAGCGGGGGTGAACACCGGGGAGCTGTTTTTT
CDR3aa: CASSLVAGVNTGELFF

j_gene: TRBJ1-2
v_gene: TRBV25-1
abundance: once
d_gene: .
CDR3nt: TGTGCCAGCAGTGGCGCCCCCACAGGGAGGGGCTATGGCTACACCTTC
CDR3aa: CASSGAPTGRGYGYTF

j_gene: TRBJ1-1
v_gene: TRBV4-3
abundance: .
d_gene: .
CDR3nt: TGCGCCAGCAGCCAAGATCCCCCTCCAGGGTCAACTGAAGCTTTCTTT
CDR3aa: CASSQDPPPGSTEAFF

j_gene: TRBJ2-7
v_gene: TRBV7-2
abundance: .
d_gene: TRBD2
CDR3nt: TGTGCCAGCAGCACCGGGGGGTCCGGAGCCGAGCAGTACTTC
CDR3aa: CASSTGGSGAEQYF

j_gene: TRBJ1-2
v_gene: TRBV3-1/TRBV3-2
abundance: few
d_gene: .
CDR3nt: TGTGCCAGCAGCCTCTGGGGAGGGGGTGTTGGCTACACCTTC
CDR3aa: CASSLWGGGVGYTF

j_gene: TRBJ1-1
v_gene: TRBV3-1/TRBV3-2
abundance: .
d_gene: TRBD1
CDR3nt: TGTGCCAGCAGCCAAGGCGGACAGGGAGGGACTGAAGCTTTCTTT
CDR3aa: CASSQGGQGGTEAFF

j_gene: TRBJ2-5
v_gene: TRBV5-4
abundance: .
d_gene: .
CDR3nt: TGTGCCAGCAGCCAACCGGGGGGCGGTGAGACCCAGTACTTC
CDR3aa: CASSQPGGGETQYF

j_gene: TRBJ2-7
v_gene: TRBV4-2
abundance: .
d_gene: TRBD1
CDR3nt: TGTGCCAGCAGCCAAGAACTTGGGACAGGGAAATCGTACGAGCAGTACTTC
CDR3aa: CASSQELGTGKSYEQYF

j_gene: TRBJ1-2
v_gene: TRBV7-2
abundance: .
d_gene: .
CDR3nt: TGTGCCAGCAGCTTATATGGCAGGGATTATGGCTACACCTTC
CDR3aa: CASSLYGRDYGYTF

j_gene: TRBJ1-2
v_gene: TRBV6-5
abundance: once
d_gene: .
CDR3nt: TGTGCCAGCAGTTCAACCCCCGGGAGAAACTATGGCTACACCTTC
CDR3aa: CASSSTPGRNYGYTF

j_gene: TRBJ1-1
v_gene: TRBV6-5
abundance: once
d_gene: .
CDR3nt: TGTGCCAGCAAGATAGAAGGGAGTGCCACTGAAGCTTTCTTT
CDR3aa: CASKIEGSATEAFF

j_gene: TRBJ1-1
v_gene: TRBV3-1/TRBV3-2
abundance: .
d_gene: .
CDR3nt: TGTGCCAGCAGCCAAACAACGAACACTGAAGCTTTCTTT
CDR3aa: CASSQTTNTEAFF

j_gene: TRBJ2-2
v_gene: TRBV7-9
abundance: .
d_gene: TRBD2
CDR3nt: TGTGCCAGCAGCTCTTTAGCGGGGCGCACCGGGGAGCTGTTTTTT
CDR3aa: CASSSLAGRTGELFF

j_gene: TRBJ2-3
v_gene: TRBV6-5
abundance: .
d_gene: .
CDR3nt: TGTGCCAGCAGTTTCTCGCTAGGAGCTTTAGGTACGCAGTATTTT
CDR3aa: CASSFSLGALGTQYF

j_gene: TRBJ2-1
v_gene: TRBV13
abundance: .
d_gene: TRBD1
CDR3nt: TGTGCCAGCAGCTCCCGGGACAGGGGCTTGAATGAGCAGTTCTTC
CDR3aa: CASSSRDRGLNEQFF

j_gene: TRBJ1-1
v_gene: TRBV27
abundance: .
d_gene: .
CDR3nt: TGTGCCAGCAGCAGAGCGGGGCAGGTAGGGACGGGCACTGAAGCTTTCTTT
CDR3aa: CASSRAGQVGTGTEAFF

j_gene: TRBJ1-1
v_gene: TRBV3-1/TRBV3-2
abundance: .
d_gene: TRBD1
CDR3nt: TGTGCCAGTAGCCAAGGAGTTACAGGGGGCGAGCGAGCTTTCTTT
CDR3aa: CASSQGVTGGERAFF

j_gene: TRBJ2-3
v_gene: TRBV5-1
abundance: .
d_gene: .
CDR3nt: TGCGCCAGCAAGCGTTCGAGCACAGATACGCAGTATTTT
CDR3aa: CASKRSSTDTQYF

j_gene: TRBJ2-2
v_gene: TRBV3-1/TRBV3-2
abundance: .
d_gene: TRBD1
CDR3nt: TGTGCCAGCAGCCCTACAGGGGCCCTAACCGGGGAGCTGTTTTTT
CDR3aa: CASSPTGALTGELFF

j_gene: TRBJ1-2
v_gene: TRBV11-2
abundance: once
d_gene: .
CDR3nt: TGTGCCAGCAGCCCCCTGGTGGGGGGGTGGGCCTATGGCTACACCTTC
CDR3aa: CASSPLVGGWAYGYTF

j_gene: TRBJ1-2
v_gene: TRBV3-1/TRBV3-2
abundance: few
d_gene: .
CDR3nt: TGTGCCAGCAGCCAAGTGTCCCGGACAGCCGGTGGCTACACCTTC
CDR3aa: CASSQVSRTAGGYTF

j_gene: TRBJ1-1
v_gene: TRBV10-3
abundance: .
d_gene: .
CDR3nt: TGTGCCATCAGCACAGTAAAGAACACTGAAGCTTTCTTT
CDR3aa: CAISTVKNTEAFF

j_gene: TRBJ1-4
v_gene: TRBV3-1/TRBV3-2
abundance: .
d_gene: .
CDR3nt: TGTGCCAGCAGCCAGAGAGAACGGGGGGCGGTTTATGAAAAACTGTTTTTT
CDR3aa: CASSQRERGAVYEKLFF

j_gene: TRBJ2-7
v_gene: TRBV3-1/TRBV3-2
abundance: .
d_gene: TRBD2
CDR3nt: TGTGCCAGCCGACTAGCGGGCCAAGGCACCTACGAGCAGTACTTC
CDR3aa: CASRLAGQGTYEQYF

j_gene: TRBJ1-1
v_gene: TRBV12-3/TRBV12-4
abundance: .
d_gene: .
CDR3nt: TGTGCCAGCAGCAAAGCGGCGGGCTCTGAAGCTTTCTTT
CDR3aa: CASSKAAGSEAFF

j_gene: TRBJ1-2
v_gene: TRBV28
abundance: .
d_gene: .
CDR3nt: TGTGCCAGCAGTTACTACAGGGTAGGGGAGGGGGGCTATGGCTACACCTTC
CDR3aa: CASSYYRVGEGGYGYTF